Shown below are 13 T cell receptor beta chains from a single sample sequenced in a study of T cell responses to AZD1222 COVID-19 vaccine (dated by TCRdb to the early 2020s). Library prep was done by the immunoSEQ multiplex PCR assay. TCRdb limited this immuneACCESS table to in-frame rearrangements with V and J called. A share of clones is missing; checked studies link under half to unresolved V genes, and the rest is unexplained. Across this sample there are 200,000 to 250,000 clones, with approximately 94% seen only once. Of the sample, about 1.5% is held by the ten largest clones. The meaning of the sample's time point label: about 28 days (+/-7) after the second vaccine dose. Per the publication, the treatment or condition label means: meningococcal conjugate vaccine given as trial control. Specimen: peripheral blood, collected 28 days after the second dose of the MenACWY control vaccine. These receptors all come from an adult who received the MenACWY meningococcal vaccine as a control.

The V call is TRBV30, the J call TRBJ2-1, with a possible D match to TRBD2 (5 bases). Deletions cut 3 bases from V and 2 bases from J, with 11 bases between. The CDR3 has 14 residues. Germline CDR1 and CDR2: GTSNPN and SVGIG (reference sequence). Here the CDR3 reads CAWSAGRTYNEQFF. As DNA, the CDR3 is TGTGCCTGGAGCGCGGGCAGAACCTACAATGAGCAGTTCTTC. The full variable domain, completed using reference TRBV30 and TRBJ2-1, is SQTIHQWPATLVQPVGSPLSLECTVEGTSNPNLYWYRQAAGRGLQLLFYSVGIGQISSEVPQNLSASRPQDRQFILSSKKLLLSDSGFYLCAWSAGRTYNEQFFGPGTRLTVL.

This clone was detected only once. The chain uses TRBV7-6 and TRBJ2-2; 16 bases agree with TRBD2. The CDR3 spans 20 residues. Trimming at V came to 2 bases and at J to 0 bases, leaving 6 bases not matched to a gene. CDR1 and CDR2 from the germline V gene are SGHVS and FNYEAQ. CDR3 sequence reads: CASSLRAGLAGGTNTGELFF. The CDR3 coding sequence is TGTGCCAGCAGCTTACGGGCGGGACTAGCGGGAGGGACGAACACCGGGGAGCTGTTTTTT. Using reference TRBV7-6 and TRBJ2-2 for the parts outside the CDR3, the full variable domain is GAGVSQSPRYKVTKRGQDVALRCDPISGHVSLYWYRQALGQGPEFLTYFNYEAQQDKSGLPNDRFSAERPEGSISTLTIQRTEQRDSAMYRCASSLRAGLAGGTNTGELFFGEGSRLTVL.

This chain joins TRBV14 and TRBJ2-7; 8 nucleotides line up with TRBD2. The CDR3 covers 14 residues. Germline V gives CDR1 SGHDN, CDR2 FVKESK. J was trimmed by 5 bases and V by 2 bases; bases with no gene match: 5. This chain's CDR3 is CASSQLLAGDEQYF. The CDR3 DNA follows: TGTGCCAGCAGCCAACTCCTAGCGGGTGACGAGCAGTACTTC.

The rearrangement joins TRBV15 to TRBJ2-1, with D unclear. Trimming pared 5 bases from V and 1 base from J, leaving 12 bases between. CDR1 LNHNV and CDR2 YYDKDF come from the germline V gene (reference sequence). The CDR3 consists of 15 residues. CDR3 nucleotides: TGTGCCACCAGCCTCACCAAGGGATCCTACAATGAGCAGTTCTTC. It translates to CATSLTKGSYNEQFF.

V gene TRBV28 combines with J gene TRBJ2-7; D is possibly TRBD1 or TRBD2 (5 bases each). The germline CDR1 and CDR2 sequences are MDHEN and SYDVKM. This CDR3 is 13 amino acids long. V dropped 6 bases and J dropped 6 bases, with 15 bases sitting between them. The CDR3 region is CASSFGGTGEQYF. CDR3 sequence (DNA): TGTGCCAGCAGCTTTGGGGGTACCGGCGAGCAGTACTTC.

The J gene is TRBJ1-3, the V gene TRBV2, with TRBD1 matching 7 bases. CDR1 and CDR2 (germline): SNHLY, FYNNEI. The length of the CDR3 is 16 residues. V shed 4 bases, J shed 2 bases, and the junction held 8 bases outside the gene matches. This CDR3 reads CASSGGATGAGNTIYF. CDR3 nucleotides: TGTGCCAGCAGTGGCGGGGCAACAGGGGCTGGAAACACCATATATTTT. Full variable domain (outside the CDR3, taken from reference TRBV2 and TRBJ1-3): EPEVTQTPSHQVTQMGQEVILRCVPISNHLYFYWYRQILGQKVEFLVSFYNNEISEKSEIFDDQFSVERPDGSNFTLKIRSTKLEDSAMYFCASSGGATGAGNTIYFGEGSWLTVV.

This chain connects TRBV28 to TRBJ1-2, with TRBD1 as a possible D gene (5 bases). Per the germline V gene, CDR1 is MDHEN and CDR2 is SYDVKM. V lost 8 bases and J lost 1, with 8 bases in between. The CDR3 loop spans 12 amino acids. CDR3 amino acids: CASLTVNYGYTF. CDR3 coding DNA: TGTGCCAGCTTGACAGTTAACTATGGCTACACCTTC.

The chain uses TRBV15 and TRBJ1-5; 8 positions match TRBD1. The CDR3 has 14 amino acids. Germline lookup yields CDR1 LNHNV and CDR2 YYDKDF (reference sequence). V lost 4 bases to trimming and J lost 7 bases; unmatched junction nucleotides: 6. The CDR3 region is CATSTRTGKQPQHF. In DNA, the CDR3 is TGTGCCACCAGCACCCGGACAGGGAAACAGCCCCAGCATTTT.

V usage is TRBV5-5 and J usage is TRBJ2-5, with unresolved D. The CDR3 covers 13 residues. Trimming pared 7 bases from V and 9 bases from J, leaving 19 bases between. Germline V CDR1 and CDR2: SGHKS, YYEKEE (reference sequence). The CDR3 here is CASSPAPEAAQYF. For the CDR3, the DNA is TGTGCCAGCTCGCCCGCGCCAGAAGCCGCCCAGTACTTC.

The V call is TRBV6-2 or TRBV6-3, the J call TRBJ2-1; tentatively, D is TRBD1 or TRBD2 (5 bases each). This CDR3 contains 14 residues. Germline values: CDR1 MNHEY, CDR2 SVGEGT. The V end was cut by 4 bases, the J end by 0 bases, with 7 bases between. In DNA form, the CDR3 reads TGTGCCAGCAGTTCCGGGACCTCCTACAATGAGCAGTTCTTC. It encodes CASSSGTSYNEQFF.

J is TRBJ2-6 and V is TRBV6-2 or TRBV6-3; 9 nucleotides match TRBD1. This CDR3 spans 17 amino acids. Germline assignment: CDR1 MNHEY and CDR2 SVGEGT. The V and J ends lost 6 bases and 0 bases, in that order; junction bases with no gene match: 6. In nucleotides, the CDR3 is TGTGCCAGCAGCGATGGACAGGGGAGCTCTGGGGCCAACGTCCTGACTTTC. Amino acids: CASSDGQGSSGANVLTF.

The CDR3 sequence is CASSEQGAQQPQHF. The CDR3 coding sequence is TGTGCCAGCAGTGAACAGGGGGCTCAACAGCCCCAGCATTTT. The chain recombines TRBV28 with TRBJ1-5, with 9 bases that match TRBD1. The V segment lost 5 bases and the J segment 7 bases; nucleotides outside the gene matches: 6. Germline-derived CDR1 and CDR2 are MDHEN and SYDVKM. The length of the CDR3 is 14 residues.

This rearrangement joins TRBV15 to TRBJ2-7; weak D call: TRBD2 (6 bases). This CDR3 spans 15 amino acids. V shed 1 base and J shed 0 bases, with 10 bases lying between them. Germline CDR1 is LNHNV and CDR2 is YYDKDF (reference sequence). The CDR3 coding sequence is TGTGCCACCAGCAGAGTGGCGGGGAACTCCTACGAGCAGTACTTC. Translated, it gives CATSRVAGNSYEQYF.